In its sample, the clone carrying this T cell receptor beta chain was seen a few times. Germline CDR1 reads MNHEY; CDR2 reads SMNVEV (reference sequence). The junction had 16 bases not matched to a gene; V was cut back by 5 bases and J by 4 bases. The CDR3 is 17 amino acids. TCRdb called the 5' RACE reads again in MiXCR, with one record for every CDR3 protein. The sample records 85,000 to 100,000 distinct CDR3 sequences, 17% being singletons. The data originate from a study of T cells of healthy individuals. This chain connects TRBV27 to TRBJ2-7; 8 bases align to TRBD2. This TCR derives from a human donor in good health. The CDR3 protein is CASSRNPLGSGAYEQYF. In nucleotides, the CDR3 is TGTGCCAGCAGTAGGAATCCCTTGGGTAGCGGGGCGTACGAGCAGTACTTC.